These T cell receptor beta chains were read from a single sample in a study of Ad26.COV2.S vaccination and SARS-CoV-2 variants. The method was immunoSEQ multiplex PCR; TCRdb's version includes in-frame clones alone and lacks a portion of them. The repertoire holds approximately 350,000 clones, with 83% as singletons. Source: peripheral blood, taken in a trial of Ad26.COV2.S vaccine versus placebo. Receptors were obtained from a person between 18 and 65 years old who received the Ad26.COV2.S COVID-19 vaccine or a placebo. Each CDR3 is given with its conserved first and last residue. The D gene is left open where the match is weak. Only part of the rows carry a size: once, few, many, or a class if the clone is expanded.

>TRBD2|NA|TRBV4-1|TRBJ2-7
CASSQGGTSGTYEQYF
TGCGCCAGCAGCCAGGGGGGGACTAGCGGGACCTACGAGCAGTACTTC
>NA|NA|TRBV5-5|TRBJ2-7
CASSVPVGGDEQYF
TGTGCCAGCAGCGTCCCGGTGGGGGGTGACGAGCAGTACTTC
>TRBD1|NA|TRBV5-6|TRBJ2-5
CASSLQGARETQYF
TGTGCCAGCAGCTTACAGGGGGCGCGGGAGACCCAGTACTTC
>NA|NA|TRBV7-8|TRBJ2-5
CASSSLHGVQETQYF
TGTGCCAGCAGCTCATTACACGGGGTTCAAGAGACCCAGTACTTC
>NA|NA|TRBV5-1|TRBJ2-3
CASSLVTSGLGTDTQYF
TGCGCCAGCAGCTTGGTGACCTCGGGACTTGGCACAGATACGCAGTATTTT
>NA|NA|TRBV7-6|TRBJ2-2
CASSQRGAGTGELFF
TGTGCCAGCAGCCAACGGGGGGCAGGTACCGGGGAGCTGTTTTTT
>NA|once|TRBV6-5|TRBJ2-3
CASSYVSSTDTQYF
TGTGCCAGCAGTTACGTTTCTAGCACAGATACGCAGTATTTT
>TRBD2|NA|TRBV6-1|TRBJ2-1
CASSDPSGRYNEQFF
TGTGCCAGCAGTGACCCTAGCGGAAGATACAATGAGCAGTTCTTC
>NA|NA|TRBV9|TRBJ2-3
CASSVSGGGYTQYF
TGTGCCAGCAGCGTCTCGGGGGGCGGGTATACGCAGTATTTT
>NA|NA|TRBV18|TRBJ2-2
CASSSLDGTGELFF
TGTGCCAGCTCATCGTTGGACGGGACCGGGGAGCTGTTTTTT
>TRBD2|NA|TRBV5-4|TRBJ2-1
CASSLVPSGRGEQFF
TGTGCCAGCAGCTTGGTACCAAGCGGGAGGGGTGAGCAGTTCTTC
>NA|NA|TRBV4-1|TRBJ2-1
CASSPWTPHNEQFF
TGCGCCAGCAGCCCCTGGACTCCCCACAATGAGCAGTTCTTC
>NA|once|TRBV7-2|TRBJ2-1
CASSPFYNEQFF
TGTGCCAGCAGCCCCTTCTACAATGAGCAGTTCTTC
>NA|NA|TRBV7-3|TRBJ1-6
CASSSTGFYNSPLHF
TGTGCCAGCAGCTCAACAGGGTTCTATAATTCACCCCTCCACTTT
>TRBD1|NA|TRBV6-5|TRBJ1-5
CASSYSGTADQPQHF
TGTGCCAGCAGTTACTCGGGGACAGCCGATCAGCCCCAGCATTTT
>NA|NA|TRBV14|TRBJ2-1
CASSNGQYYNEQFF
TGTGCCAGCAGCAATGGACAGTACTACAATGAGCAGTTCTTC
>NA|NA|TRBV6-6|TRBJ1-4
CASRPRGEIREKLFF
TGTGCCAGCAGACCAAGGGGGGAGATTCGGGAAAAACTGTTTTTT
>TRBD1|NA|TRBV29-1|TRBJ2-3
CSGQGPSTDTQYF
TGCAGCGGACAGGGCCCAAGCACAGATACGCAGTATTTT
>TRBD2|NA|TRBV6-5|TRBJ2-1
CASSQTSGTYNEQFF
TGTGCCAGCAGTCAGACTAGCGGGACTTACAATGAGCAGTTCTTC
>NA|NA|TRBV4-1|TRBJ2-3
CASSQDQVEDTQYF
TGCGCCAGCAGCCAAGATCAGGTCGAAGATACGCAGTATTTT
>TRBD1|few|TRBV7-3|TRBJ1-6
CASSFQGAGSSPLHF
TGTGCCAGCAGCTTCCAGGGGGCAGGGAGTTCACCCCTCCACTTT
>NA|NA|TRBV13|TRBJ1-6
CASSLGLRGGRPTYNSPLHF
TGTGCCAGCAGCTTAGGCCTTAGGGGAGGGCGGCCCACCTATAATTCACCCCTCCACTTT
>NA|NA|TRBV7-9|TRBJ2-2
CASSFASYGELFF
TGTGCCAGCAGCTTTGCGTCTTACGGGGAGCTGTTTTTT
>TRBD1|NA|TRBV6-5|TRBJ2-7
CASARDRGFEQYF
TGTGCCAGCGCAAGGGACAGGGGTTTCGAGCAGTACTTC
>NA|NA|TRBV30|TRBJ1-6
CAWSGGSPLHF
TGTGCCTGGAGTGGGGGTTCACCCCTCCACTTT
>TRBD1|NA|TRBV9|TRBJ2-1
CASSETGDYNEQFF
TGTGCCAGCAGCGAAACAGGGGACTACAATGAGCAGTTCTTC
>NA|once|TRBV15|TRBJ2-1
CATSRDRQPGSNEQFF
TGTGCCACCAGCAGAGATCGGCAGCCGGGGAGCAATGAGCAGTTCTTC
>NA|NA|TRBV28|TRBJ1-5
CATEGRVRYSNQPQHF
TGTGCCACAGAAGGCAGGGTCAGATATAGCAATCAGCCCCAGCATTTT
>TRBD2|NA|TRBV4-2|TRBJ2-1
CASSQLTSGRALYNEQFF
TGTGCCAGCAGCCAATTAACTAGCGGGAGGGCCCTATACAATGAGCAGTTCTTC
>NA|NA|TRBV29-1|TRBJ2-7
CSVEWATYEQYF
TGCAGCGTTGAATGGGCCACCTACGAGCAGTACTTC
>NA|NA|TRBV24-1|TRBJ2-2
CATGLKNTGELFF
TGTGCCACGGGACTCAAAAACACCGGGGAGCTGTTTTTT
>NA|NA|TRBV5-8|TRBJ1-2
CASSSLTTGRRRDGYTF
TGTGCCAGCAGCTCCCTGACGACAGGACGACGCCGTGATGGCTACACCTTC
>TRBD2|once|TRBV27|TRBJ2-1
CASRLLAGAHNEQFF
TGTGCCAGCAGGTTACTAGCGGGAGCCCACAATGAGCAGTTCTTC
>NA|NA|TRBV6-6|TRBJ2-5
CASSYVRTQYF
TGTGCCAGCAGTTACGTCCGGACCCAGTACTTC
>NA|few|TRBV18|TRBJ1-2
CASSPGRLEYGYTF
TGTGCCAGCTCACCAGGCAGGTTAGAGTATGGCTACACCTTC
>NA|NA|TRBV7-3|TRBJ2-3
CASSLYGSYTDTQYF
TGTGCCAGCAGCTTGTACGGATCCTACACAGATACGCAGTATTTT
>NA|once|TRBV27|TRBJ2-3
CASSRGRFTDTQYF
TGTGCCAGCAGTCGAGGGAGATTCACAGATACGCAGTATTTT
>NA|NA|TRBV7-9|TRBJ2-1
CASSHQRIPIPVSYNEQFF
TGTGCCAGCAGCCACCAGCGGATACCAATACCCGTCTCCTACAATGAGCAGTTCTTC
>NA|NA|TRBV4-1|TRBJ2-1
CASSQDLLVLFF
TGCGCCAGCAGCCAAGATCTTCTGGTGCTGTTCTTC
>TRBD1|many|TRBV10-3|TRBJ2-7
CAISEPGQGAYVQYF
TGTGCCATCAGTGAACCGGGACAGGGGGCTTATGTGCAGTACTTC
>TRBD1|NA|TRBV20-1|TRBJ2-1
CSAQDREEQFF
TGCAGTGCTCAAGACAGGGAAGAGCAGTTCTTC
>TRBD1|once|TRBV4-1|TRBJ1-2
CASTQAQDRANYGYTF
TGCGCCAGCACCCAGGCCCAGGACAGGGCGAACTATGGCTACACCTTC
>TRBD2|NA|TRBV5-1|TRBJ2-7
CASSLVPSGRRGTNYEQYF
TGCGCCAGCAGCTTGGTGCCTAGCGGGAGGCGGGGTACGAACTACGAGCAGTACTTC
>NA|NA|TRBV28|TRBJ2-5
CASSYHSGTETQYF
TGTGCCAGCAGTTACCACTCCGGGACGGAGACCCAGTACTTC
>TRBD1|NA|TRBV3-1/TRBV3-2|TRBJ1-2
CASSRGTGRFGSYTF
TGTGCCAGCAGCCGGGGGACAGGGCGCTTTGGTAGCTACACCTTC
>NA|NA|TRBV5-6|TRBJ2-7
CASSFWIAPYEQYF
TGTGCCAGCAGCTTTTGGATTGCACCCTACGAGCAGTACTTC
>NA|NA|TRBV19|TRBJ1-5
CASSISGRLQPQHF
TGTGCCAGTAGTATTTCAGGCAGGCTTCAGCCCCAGCATTTT
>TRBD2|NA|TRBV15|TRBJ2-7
CATSNPSGTTSSYEQYF
TGTGCCACCAGCAACCCAAGCGGGACTACAAGCTCCTACGAGCAGTACTTC
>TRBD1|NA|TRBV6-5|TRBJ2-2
CASRIGQGATGELFF
TGTGCCAGCCGAATAGGACAGGGGGCCACCGGGGAGCTGTTTTTT
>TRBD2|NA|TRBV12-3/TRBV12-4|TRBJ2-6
CASSFGGLGVLTF
TGTGCCAGCAGTTTCGGGGGGTTAGGAGTCCTGACTTTC
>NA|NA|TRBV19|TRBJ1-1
CASRDSNTEAFF
TGTGCCAGTAGGGACAGCAACACTGAAGCTTTCTTT
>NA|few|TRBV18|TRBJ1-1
CASSSRAGDTEAFF
TGTGCCAGCTCCTCCAGGGCTGGGGACACTGAAGCTTTCTTT
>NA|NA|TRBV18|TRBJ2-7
CASSPQSSYEQYF
TGTGCCAGCTCACCTCAGAGCTCCTACGAGCAGTACTTC
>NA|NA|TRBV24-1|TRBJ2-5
CATSDPTRDEETQYF
TGTGCCACCAGTGACCCCACTAGAGATGAAGAGACCCAGTACTTC
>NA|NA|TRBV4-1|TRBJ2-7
CASSPMGLSYEQYF
TGCGCCAGCAGCCCCATGGGACTTTCCTACGAGCAGTACTTC